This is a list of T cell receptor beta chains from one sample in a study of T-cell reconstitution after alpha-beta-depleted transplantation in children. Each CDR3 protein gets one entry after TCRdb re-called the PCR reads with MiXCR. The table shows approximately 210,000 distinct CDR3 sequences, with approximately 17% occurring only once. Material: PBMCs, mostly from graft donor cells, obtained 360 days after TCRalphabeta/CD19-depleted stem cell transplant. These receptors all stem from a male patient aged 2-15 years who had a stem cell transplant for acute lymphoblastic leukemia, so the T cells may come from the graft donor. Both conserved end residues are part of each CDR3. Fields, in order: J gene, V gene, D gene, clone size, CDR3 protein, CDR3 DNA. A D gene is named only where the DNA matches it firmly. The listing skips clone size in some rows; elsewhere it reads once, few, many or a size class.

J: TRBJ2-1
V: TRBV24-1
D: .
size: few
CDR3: CATSDLVGANYNEQFF
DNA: TGTGCCACCAGTGATTTGGTGGGAGCGAACTACAATGAGCAGTTCTTC

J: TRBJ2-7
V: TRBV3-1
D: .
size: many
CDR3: CASSQESRLYEQYF
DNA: TGTGCCAGCAGCCAAGAGAGTCGTTTATACGAGCAGTACTTC

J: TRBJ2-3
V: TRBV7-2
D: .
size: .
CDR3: CASSFQVGGTDTQYF
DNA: TGTGCCAGCAGCTTCCAGGTTGGGGGCACAGATACGCAGTATTTT

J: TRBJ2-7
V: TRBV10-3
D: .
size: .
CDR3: CAISVSQGPYEQYF
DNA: TGTGCCATCAGTGTCTCACAGGGCCCGTACGAGCAGTACTTC

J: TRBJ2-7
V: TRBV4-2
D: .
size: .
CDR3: CASSHDLQGYEQYF
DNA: TGTGCCAGCAGCCATGACCTACAGGGCTACGAGCAGTACTTC

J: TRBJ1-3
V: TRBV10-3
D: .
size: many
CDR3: CAISGSSGNTIYF
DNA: TGTGCCATCTCTGGGAGCTCTGGAAACACCATATATTTT

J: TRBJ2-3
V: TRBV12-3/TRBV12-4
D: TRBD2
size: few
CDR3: CASSHSGGKPDTQYF
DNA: TGTGCCAGCAGCCATAGCGGGGGCAAGCCAGATACGCAGTATTTT

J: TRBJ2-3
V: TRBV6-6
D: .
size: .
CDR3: CASSSHSDTQYF
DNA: TGTGCCAGCAGTTCCCACTCAGATACGCAGTATTTT

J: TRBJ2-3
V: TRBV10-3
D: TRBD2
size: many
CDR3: CAISAGGITDTQYF
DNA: TGTGCCATCAGTGCCGGGGGGATCACAGATACGCAGTATTTT

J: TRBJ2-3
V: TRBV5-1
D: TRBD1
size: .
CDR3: CASSSRQGVVDTQYF
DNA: TGCGCCAGCAGCTCGCGACAGGGGGTGGTGGATACGCAGTATTTT

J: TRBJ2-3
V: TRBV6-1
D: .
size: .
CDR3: CASTDIGSDTQYF
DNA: TGTGCCAGCACTGATATCGGTTCTGACACGCAGTATTTT

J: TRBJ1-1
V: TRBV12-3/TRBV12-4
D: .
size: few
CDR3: CASSLQQGDTEAFF
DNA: TGTGCCAGCAGTTTGCAACAGGGTGACACTGAAGCTTTCTTT

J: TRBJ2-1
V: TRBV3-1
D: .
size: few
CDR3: CASSQINEQFF
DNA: TGTGCCAGCAGCCAAATAAATGAGCAGTTCTTC

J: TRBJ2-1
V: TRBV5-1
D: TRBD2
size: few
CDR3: CASSSPGREYNEQFF
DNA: TGCGCCAGCAGCTCCCCCGGGAGGGAGTACAATGAGCAGTTCTTC

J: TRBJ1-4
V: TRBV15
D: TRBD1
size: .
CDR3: CATSRETGDNEKLFF
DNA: TGTGCCACCAGCAGGGAGACAGGGGATAATGAAAAACTGTTTTTT

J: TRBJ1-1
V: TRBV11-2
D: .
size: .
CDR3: CASSPAQGTEAFF
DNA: TGTGCCAGCAGCCCAGCGCAGGGCACTGAAGCTTTCTTT

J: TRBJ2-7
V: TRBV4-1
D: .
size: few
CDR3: CASSQEQSSYEQYF
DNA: TGCGCCAGCAGCCAAGAACAGAGTTCCTACGAGCAGTACTTC

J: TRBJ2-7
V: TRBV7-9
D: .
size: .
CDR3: CASSWGWGAYEQYF
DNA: TGTGCCAGCAGCTGGGGTTGGGGGGCTTACGAGCAGTACTTC

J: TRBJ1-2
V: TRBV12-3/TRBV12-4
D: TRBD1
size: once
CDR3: CASSPTRQGVGSYGYTF
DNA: TGTGCCAGCAGTCCCACGAGACAGGGGGTAGGATCCTATGGCTACACCTTC

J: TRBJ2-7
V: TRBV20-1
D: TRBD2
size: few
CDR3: CSAIGLASGNSYEQYF
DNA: TGCAGTGCTATTGGCTTGGCTAGCGGAAACTCCTACGAGCAGTACTTC

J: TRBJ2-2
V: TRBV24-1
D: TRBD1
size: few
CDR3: CATSEPDRRNTGELFF
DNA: TGTGCCACCAGTGAACCGGACAGGAGGAACACCGGGGAGCTGTTTTTT

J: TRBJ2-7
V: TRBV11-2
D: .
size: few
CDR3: CASSTYHGGSYEQYF
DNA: TGTGCCAGCAGCACCTACCACGGGGGTTCCTACGAGCAGTACTTC

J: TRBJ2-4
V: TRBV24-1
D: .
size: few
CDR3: CATSESREYF
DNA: TGTGCCACCAGTGAGAGCAGAGAGTACTTC

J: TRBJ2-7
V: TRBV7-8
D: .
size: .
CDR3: CASSLVGTPYSYEQYF
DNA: TGTGCCAGCAGCTTAGTGGGGACGCCGTACTCCTACGAGCAGTACTTC

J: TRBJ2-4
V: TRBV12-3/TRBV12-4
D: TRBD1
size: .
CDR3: CASSQGVLAKNIQYF
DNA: TGTGCCAGTTCCCAGGGGGTCCTAGCCAAAAACATTCAGTACTTC

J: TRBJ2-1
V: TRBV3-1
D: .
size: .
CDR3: CASSPRTQPGDNEQFF
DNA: TGTGCCAGCAGCCCAAGGACCCAACCAGGAGACAATGAGCAGTTCTTC

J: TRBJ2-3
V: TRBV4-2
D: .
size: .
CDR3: CASSPVEDTQYF
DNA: TGTGCCAGCAGCCCCGTCGAGGATACGCAGTATTTT

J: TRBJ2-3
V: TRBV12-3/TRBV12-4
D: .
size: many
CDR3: CATTFRPDIISTDTQYF
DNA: TGTGCCACCACCTTTAGGCCGGACATCATTAGCACAGATACGCAGTATTTT

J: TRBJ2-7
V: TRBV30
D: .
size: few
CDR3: CAWRVTSYEQYF
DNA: TGTGCCTGGAGAGTTACTTCCTACGAGCAGTACTTC

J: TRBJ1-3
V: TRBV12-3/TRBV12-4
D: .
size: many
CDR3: CATSAGNSGNTIYF
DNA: TGTGCCACCAGTGCAGGGAACTCTGGAAACACCATATATTTT

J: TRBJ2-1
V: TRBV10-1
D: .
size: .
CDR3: CASSESGQGGNEQFF
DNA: TGCGCCAGCAGTGAGTCGGGGCAGGGGGGCAATGAGCAGTTCTTC

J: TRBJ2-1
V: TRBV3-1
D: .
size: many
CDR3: CASSQGSGPQRGEQFF
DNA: TGTGCCAGCAGCCAAGGGTCGGGACCCCAGAGAGGCGAGCAGTTCTTC